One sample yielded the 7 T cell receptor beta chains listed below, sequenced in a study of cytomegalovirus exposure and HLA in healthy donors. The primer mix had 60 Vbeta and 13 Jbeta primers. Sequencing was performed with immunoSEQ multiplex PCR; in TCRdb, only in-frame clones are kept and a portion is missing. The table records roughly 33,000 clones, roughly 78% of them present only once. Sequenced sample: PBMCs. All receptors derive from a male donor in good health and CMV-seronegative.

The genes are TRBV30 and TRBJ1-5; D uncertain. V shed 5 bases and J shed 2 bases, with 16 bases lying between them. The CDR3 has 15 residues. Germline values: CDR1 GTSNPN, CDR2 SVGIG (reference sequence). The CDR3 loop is CAWGSGMTGNQPQHF. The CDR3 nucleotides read TGTGCCTGGGGGTCCGGGATGACGGGCAATCAGCCCCAGCATTTT.

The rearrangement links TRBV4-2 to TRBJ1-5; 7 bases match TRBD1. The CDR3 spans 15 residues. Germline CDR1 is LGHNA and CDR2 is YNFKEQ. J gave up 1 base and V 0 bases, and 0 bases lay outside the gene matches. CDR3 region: CASSQEGQSNQPQHF. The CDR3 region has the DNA TGTGCCAGCAGCCAAGAGGGACAGAGCAATCAGCCCCAGCATTTT.

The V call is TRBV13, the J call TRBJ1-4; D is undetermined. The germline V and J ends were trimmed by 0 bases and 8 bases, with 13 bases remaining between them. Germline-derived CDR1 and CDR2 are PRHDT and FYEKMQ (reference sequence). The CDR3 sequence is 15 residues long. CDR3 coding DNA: TGTGCCAGCAGCTTAGGAATGGGTAGAGGGGAAAAACTGTTTTTT. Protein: CASSLGMGRGEKLFF.

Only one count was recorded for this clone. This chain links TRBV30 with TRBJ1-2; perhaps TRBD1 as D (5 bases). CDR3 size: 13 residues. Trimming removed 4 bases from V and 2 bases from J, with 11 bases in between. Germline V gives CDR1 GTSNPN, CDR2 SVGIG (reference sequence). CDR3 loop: CAWTTPGNYGYTF. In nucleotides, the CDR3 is TGTGCCTGGACCACTCCAGGGAACTATGGCTACACCTTC.

The CDR3 sequence is CASSQGTGRTAFF. The CDR3 coding sequence is TGTGCCAGCAGCCAAGGGACAGGAAGAACAGCTTTCTTT. The chain couples TRBV4-2 to TRBJ1-1, with 7 bases identical to TRBD1. V was clipped by 1 base and J by 10 bases; unmatched bases: 6. The CDR3 is 13 residues long. CDR1 is LGHNA, CDR2 YNFKEQ, per germline.

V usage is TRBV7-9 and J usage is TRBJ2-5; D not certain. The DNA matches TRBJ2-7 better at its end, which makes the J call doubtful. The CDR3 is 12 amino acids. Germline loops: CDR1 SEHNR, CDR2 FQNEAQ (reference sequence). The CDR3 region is CASSSPGYEQYF. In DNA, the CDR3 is TGTGCCAGCAGCTCACCAGGCTACGAGCAGTACTTC.

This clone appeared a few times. The CDR3 here is CASSYSGGKDTEAFF. CDR3 DNA sequence: TGTGCCAGCAGTTATTCAGGGGGGAAGGACACTGAAGCTTTCTTT. The rearrangement uses TRBV6-5 and TRBJ1-1, with 7 bases identical to TRBD1. This CDR3 comprises 15 residues. V lost 3 bases and J lost 3; bases outside the gene matches: 7. CDR1 MNHEY and CDR2 SVGAGI come from the germline V gene.